A few counts support the clone carrying this TCR beta chain. Its target is not known. The data originate from a study of graft-versus-host responses after intestinal transplantation. Study-level findings and limits: Early after transplant, HvG declines were associated with peak levels of circulating GvH clones. GvH clones occurred in recipient marrow; some first appeared in ileum or blood.

Germline CDR1 and CDR2: SGHRS and YFSETQ. This CDR3 is built from 14 residues. V was clipped by 3 bases and J by 2 bases, with 8 bases between them. The assay was immunoSEQ multiplex PCR, and TCRdb's table has in-frame clones only and misses some. The table lists more than 45,000 clones, about 90% of them singletons. This TCR was recovered from a human patient who received an intestinal transplant, so some T cells may come from the graft donor. The rearrangement joins TRBV5-1 to TRBJ2-2; D unresolved. Sample: PBMCs, taken about 120 days after intestinal transplantation. CDR3 protein: CASSSDSNTGELFF. The DNA for the CDR3 is TGCGCCAGCAGCTCCGACTCTAACACCGGGGAGCTGTTTTTT.